The rows below give T cell receptor beta chains drawn from one sample of a study of T cells in Graves' hyperthyroidism and ophthalmopathy. TCRdb re-analysed the multiplex PCR reads in MiXCR, keeping a single row per CDR3 protein. The repertoire consists of about half a million distinct CDR3 sequences, with roughly 25% occurring once and the leading ten covering roughly 10%. Sample: blood. These receptors were taken from a woman aged 25 to 39 with Graves' ophthalmopathy. The CDR3 runs from the conserved cysteine through the conserved F or W. D genes are given only for firm matches. A clone size is listed for some rows: how often the clone was seen (once, few, many), or a class if it is expanded.

V	J	D	size	DNA	CDR3
TRBV7-9	TRBJ1-1	TRBD1	-	TGTGCCAGCAGCCCTCCGACAGGGAGGGCTGAAGCTTTCTTT	CASSPPTGRAEAFF
TRBV11-2	TRBJ1-3	-	many	TGTGCCAGCAGGAACACAGGGATTGGAAACACCATATATTTT	CASRNTGIGNTIYF
TRBV29-1	TRBJ2-5	-	-	TGCAGCGTCCGGGGGCGGGGACAGACCCAGTACTTC	CSVRGRGQTQYF
TRBV29-1	TRBJ2-7	TRBD1	-	TGCAGCGTTGAGGGGTTAGGGGGCTCCGAGCAGTACTTC	CSVEGLGGSEQYF
TRBV2	TRBJ2-7	-	-	TGCGCCAGCAGTGAAGCCCAAGGCAGCAACGAGCAGTACTTC	CASSEAQGSNEQYF
TRBV2	TRBJ2-5	-	many	TGTGCCAGCAGTGAAGCGCATATCGGAGGGGGAGAGACCCAGTACTTC	CASSEAHIGGGETQYF
TRBV29-1	TRBJ2-2	TRBD2	many	TGCAGCGTTCGGACTAGCGGGAACACCGGGGAGCTGTTTTTT	CSVRTSGNTGELFF
TRBV2	TRBJ1-5	-	many	TGTGCCAGCAGGGAGGGACCGCTTGGGAGTCAGCCCCAGCATTTT	CASREGPLGSQPQHF
TRBV7-9	TRBJ1-2	-	many	TGTGCCAGCAGCCCCCTGGAGCGAAGGGACACCTTC	CASSPLERRDTF
TRBV30	TRBJ1-1	-	many	TGTGCCGGGATCCACGGGGACACTGAAGCTTTCTTT	CAGIHGDTEAFF
TRBV20-1	TRBJ2-2	-	-	TGCAGTGCGAAAGCGGGCCCCCAGGCCTTCGGGGAGCTGTTTTTT	CSAKAGPQAFGELFF
TRBV6-5	TRBJ2-6	-	many	TGTGCCAGCAGTTACTACACCGGGGGCCCTGGGGCCAACGTCCTGACTTTC	CASSYYTGGPGANVLTF
TRBV7-2	TRBJ1-5	-	many	TGTGCCAGCAGCTCAGCAGGGGATCAGCCCCAGCATTTT	CASSSAGDQPQHF
TRBV29-1	TRBJ2-5	-	many	TGCAGCGTTGAATCGACCGACCAGTGGTTGGAGACCCAGTACTTC	CSVESTDQWLETQYF
TRBV12-3/TRBV12-4	TRBJ1-1	-	many	TGTGCCAGCAGCCCACAGGTTAACACTGAAGCTTTCTTT	CASSPQVNTEAFF
TRBV30	TRBJ2-2	-	-	TGTGCCTGTCAACACAGGGTTCCCGGGGAGCTGTTTTTT	CACQHRVPGELFF
TRBV6-2/TRBV6-3	TRBJ2-7	-	many	TGTGCCAGCGGGCGCGGAAACGAGCAGTACTTC	CASGRGNEQYF
TRBV15	TRBJ2-5	-	-	TGTGCCACCAGCTGGCTTACCCTGGGGAGGCAAGAGACCCAGTACTTC	CATSWLTLGRQETQYF
TRBV7-3	TRBJ1-1	-	-	TGTGCCAGCAGCTTTGGGTCAGGGCCGAACACTGAAGCTTTCTTT	CASSFGSGPNTEAFF
TRBV10-3	TRBJ1-1	TRBD1	many	TGTGCCATCGGACAGGGATCGAGAAACACTGAAGCTTTCTTT	CAIGQGSRNTEAFF
TRBV20-1	TRBJ2-6	TRBD1	many	TGCAGTGCTTGGGACAGACCCCCTGGGGCCAACGTCCTGACTTTC	CSAWDRPPGANVLTF
TRBV6-2/TRBV6-3	TRBJ1-5	-	many	TGTGCCAGCAGTTCCTTGCCGACAGGCGCCATTAGCAATCAGCCCCAGCATTTT	CASSSLPTGAISNQPQHF
TRBV7-2	TRBJ1-3	TRBD1	many	TGTGCCAGCAGCAGGGAGACAGGGTTTGGAAACACCATATATTTT	CASSRETGFGNTIYF
TRBV12-3/TRBV12-4	TRBJ2-1	TRBD1	-	TGTGCCAGCACTCCGCTTCAGGGGGACTCCTACAATGAGCAGTTCTTC	CASTPLQGDSYNEQFF
TRBV5-1	TRBJ2-5	TRBD2	many	TGCGCCAGCAAGCGGGGGGCCGAGGGTGAGACCCAGTACTTC	CASKRGAEGETQYF
TRBV2	TRBJ2-5	TRBD2	-	TGTGCCAGCAGCCACCTACTAGCGGGGGGCCTCCAAGAGACCCAGTACTTC	CASSHLLAGGLQETQYF
TRBV7-8	TRBJ2-7	TRBD1	many	TGTGCCAGCAGCGAGTCGTGGGACAGCACTTATTACGAGCAGTACTTC	CASSESWDSTYYEQYF
TRBV11-2	TRBJ2-7	-	-	TGTGCCAGCAGCTTAGTCCAAGGCCCGCAGAATTACTACGAGCAGTACTTC	CASSLVQGPQNYYEQYF
TRBV11-3	TRBJ2-2	-	many	TGTGCCAGCAGCTCCTTTCGAACCTCCGAGCTGTTTTTT	CASSSFRTSELFF
TRBV30	TRBJ2-6	-	many	TGTGCCTGGAGTCCAGGTCGCGGAGTAAGGTCTGGGGCCAACGTCCTGACTTTC	CAWSPGRGVRSGANVLTF
TRBV2	TRBJ1-1	-	many	TGTGCCAGCAGCCGGGGACTCTACATGAACACTGAAGCTTTCTTT	CASSRGLYMNTEAFF
TRBV29-1	TRBJ2-7	-	many	TGCAGCGTTGCATTGGGTTCCGGGAACTACGAGCAGTACTTC	CSVALGSGNYEQYF
TRBV7-8	TRBJ1-5	-	many	TGTGCCAGCAGCGTGGGACGGACAATCAATCAGCCCCAGCATTTT	CASSVGRTINQPQHF
TRBV30	TRBJ2-7	-	many	TGTGCCTGGACTCCGACAGCGTTGGGTGGAGAGCAGTACTTC	CAWTPTALGGEQYF
TRBV6-1	TRBJ1-1	-	many	TGCGCCAGCAGCCAGACAGCCAACACTGAAGCTTTCTTT	CASSQTANTEAFF
TRBV10-3	TRBJ1-2	-	many	TGTGCCATCAGTGATTTGGGAAAAATTAACTATGGCTACACCTTC	CAISDLGKINYGYTF
TRBV6-2/TRBV6-3	TRBJ2-5	TRBD1	-	TGTGCCAGCATTGAACAGGGGGCGGGAGAGACCCAGTACTTC	CASIEQGAGETQYF
TRBV12-3/TRBV12-4	TRBJ1-1	-	many	TGTGCCAGCAGCCCGGACGGGTTGAACACTGAAGCTTTCTTT	CASSPDGLNTEAFF
TRBV20-1	TRBJ1-1	-	many	TGCAGTGCTCCACACAGTGTCAACACTGAAGCTTTCTTT	CSAPHSVNTEAFF
TRBV19	TRBJ2-7	TRBD2	few	TGTGCCAGTAGTATGACTAGCGGGGATTACGAGCAGTACTTC	CASSMTSGDYEQYF
TRBV28	TRBJ1-5	-	-	TGTGCCAGCAGCCCCCTCACCCACAATCAGCCCCAGCATTTT	CASSPLTHNQPQHF
TRBV29-1	TRBJ2-5	-	many	TGCAGCGTTGCGGGGGTAGAAGAGACCCAGTACTTC	CSVAGVEETQYF
TRBV5-1	TRBJ2-7	-	-	TGCGCCAGCGGCCGGATTCCGGTATCCGAGCAGTACTTC	CASGRIPVSEQYF
TRBV5-1	TRBJ1-1	TRBD1	many	TGCGCCAGCAGCCTCCTTCGGGACAGGACGAACACTGAAGCTTTCTTT	CASSLLRDRTNTEAFF
TRBV6-4	TRBJ1-5	-	-	TGTGCCAGCAGTGTACAGGGTGGGAACAATCAGCCCCAGCATTTT	CASSVQGGNNQPQHF
TRBV7-2	TRBJ2-7	TRBD2	-	TGTGCCAGCAGCTTATCGACCGAGGGGATAGGGAGGGCCCGCGAGCAGTACTTC	CASSLSTEGIGRAREQYF
TRBV28	TRBJ2-5	TRBD1	many	TGTGCCAGCAGGGAGACAGGGGGCCGGGAGACCCAGTACTTC	CASRETGGRETQYF
TRBV6-5	TRBJ2-2	-	-	TGTGCCAGCAGTTACTCAACGGAGCTGTTTTTT	CASSYSTELFF
TRBV5-1	TRBJ1-5	TRBD1	many	TGCGCCAGCAGCTTAGAACCGGGACAGGGGACACAGCCCCAGCATTTT	CASSLEPGQGTQPQHF
TRBV6-5	TRBJ1-2	-	-	TGTGCCAGCAGTTACTCGCAAGACCCTCGCCTGGGCTACACCTTC	CASSYSQDPRLGYTF
TRBV7-2	TRBJ1-1	-	-	TGTGCCAGCAAGTTAACACTCATGGATGAAGCTTTCTTT	CASKLTLMDEAFF
TRBV4-3	TRBJ1-1	-	-	TGCGCCAGCAGCCAAGGGGCAGAAGCTTGGTTT	CASSQGAEAWF
TRBV28	TRBJ1-2	TRBD1	many	TGTGCCAGCAGTCCCACCGACAGGGTTGGGAGGTCCTATGGCTACACCTTC	CASSPTDRVGRSYGYTF
TRBV6-5	TRBJ1-1	-	many	TGTGCCAGCAGTTACTCGAGGAACCTAAACACTGAAGCTTTCTTT	CASSYSRNLNTEAFF
TRBV14	TRBJ2-2	-	-	TGTGCCAGCAGCCAAGATTGGGTGACCGGGGAGCTGTTTTTT	CASSQDWVTGELFF